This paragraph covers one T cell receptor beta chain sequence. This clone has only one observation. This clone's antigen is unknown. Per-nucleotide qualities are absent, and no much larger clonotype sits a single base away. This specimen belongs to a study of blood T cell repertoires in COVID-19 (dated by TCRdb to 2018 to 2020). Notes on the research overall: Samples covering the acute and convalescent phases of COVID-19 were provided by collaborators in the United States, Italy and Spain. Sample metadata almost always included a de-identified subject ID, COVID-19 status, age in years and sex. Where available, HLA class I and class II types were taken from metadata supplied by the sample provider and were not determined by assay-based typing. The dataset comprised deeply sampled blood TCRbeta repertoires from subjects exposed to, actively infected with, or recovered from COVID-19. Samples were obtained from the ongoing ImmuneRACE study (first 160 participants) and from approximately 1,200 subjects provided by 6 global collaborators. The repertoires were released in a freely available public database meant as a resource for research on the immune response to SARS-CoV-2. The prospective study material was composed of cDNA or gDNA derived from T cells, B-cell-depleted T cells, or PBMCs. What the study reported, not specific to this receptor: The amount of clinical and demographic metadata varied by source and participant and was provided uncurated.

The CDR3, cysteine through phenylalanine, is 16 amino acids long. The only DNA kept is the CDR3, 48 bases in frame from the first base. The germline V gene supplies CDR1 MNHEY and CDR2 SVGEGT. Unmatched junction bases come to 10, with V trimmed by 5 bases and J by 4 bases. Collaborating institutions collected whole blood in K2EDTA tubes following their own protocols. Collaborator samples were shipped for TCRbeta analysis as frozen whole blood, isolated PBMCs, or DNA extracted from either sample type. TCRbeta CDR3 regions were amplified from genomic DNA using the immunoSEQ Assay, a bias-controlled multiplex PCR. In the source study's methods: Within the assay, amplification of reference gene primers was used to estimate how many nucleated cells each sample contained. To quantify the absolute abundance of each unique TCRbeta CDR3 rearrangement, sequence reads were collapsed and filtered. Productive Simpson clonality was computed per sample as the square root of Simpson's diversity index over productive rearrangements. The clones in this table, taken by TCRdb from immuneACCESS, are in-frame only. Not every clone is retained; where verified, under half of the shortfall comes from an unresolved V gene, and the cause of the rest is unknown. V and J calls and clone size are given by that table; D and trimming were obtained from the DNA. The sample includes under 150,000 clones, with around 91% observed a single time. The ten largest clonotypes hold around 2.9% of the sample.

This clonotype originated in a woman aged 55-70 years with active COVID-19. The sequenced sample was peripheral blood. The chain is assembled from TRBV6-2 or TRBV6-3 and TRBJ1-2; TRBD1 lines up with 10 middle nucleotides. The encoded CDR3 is CASSQAGTGVIYGYTF. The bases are TGTGCCAGCAGTCAGGCCGGGACAGGGGTTATCTATGGCTACACCTTC.